Shown below are 14 T cell receptor beta chains from a single sample sequenced in a study of CD8+CD57+ T cells in acquired aplastic anemia. Genomic DNA templated the TCR beta VDJ and CDR3 profiling. TCRdb re-analysed the reads in MiXCR, keeping a single row per CDR3 protein. The sample includes approximately 98,000 distinct CDR3 sequences, 40% to 65% of them seen just once. Sequences were obtained from sorted CD4+, CD8+, or CD8+CD57+ T cells (not recorded which) from PBMCs. These receptor sequences come from a human donor in good health, serving as a control.

The V gene is TRBV19, the J gene TRBJ1-2; TRBD1 matches at 10 bases. This CDR3 is 16 amino acids long. The germline V gene has CDR1 LNHDA and CDR2 SQIVND (reference sequence). V gave up 3 bases and J gave up 4 bases; unmatched junction bases: 8. The CDR3 reads CASSIRTGTGVYGYTF. DNA of the CDR3: TGTGCCAGTAGTATCAGAACCGGGACAGGGGTCTATGGCTACACCTTC.

The rearrangement joins TRBV25-1 to TRBJ2-7, with TRBD1 identical over 9 bases. The closer fit of TRBJ2-5 to the DNA end suggests the J call may be wrong. This CDR3 has 14 amino acids. The germline gives CDR1 MGHDK, CDR2 SYGVNS. The CDR3, as DNA: TGTGCCAGTTCCACCGACAGGGGGCAAGAGACCCAGTACTTC. Amino acids: CASSTDRGQETQYF.

This clonotype was seen a handful of times. This may be a read error, as it is one base from a much larger clone. The CDR3 sequence: CASSRRGANYGYTF. For the CDR3, the DNA is TGTGCCAGCAGTAGAAGGGGGGCGAACTATGGCTACACCTTC. The chain employs TRBV6-1 and TRBJ1-2; TRBD1 is a possible D gene (6 bases). V was trimmed by 5 bases and J by 2 bases, leaving 12 bases between them. Germline assignment: CDR1 MNHNS and CDR2 SASEGT. This CDR3 spans 14 amino acids.

Details on this clonotype: Germline and junction disagree at one end, which may indicate a read error. This chain connects TRBV19 to TRBJ1-2; 9 nucleotides match TRBD1. There are 15 residues in the CDR3. The V gene's germline CDR1 is LNHDA and CDR2 SQIVND (reference sequence). CDR3 protein: CASRLEQGANYGYTF. The DNA for the CDR3 is TGCGCCAGTAGGCTCGAACAGGGGGCGAACTATGGCTACACCTTC.

This clonotype was observed many times. This chain links TRBV6-2 or TRBV6-3 with TRBJ2-7; D gene unclear. V lost 0 bases, J lost 6 bases, and 6 bases lay in between. This CDR3 comprises 12 residues. CDR1 and CDR2 (germline): MNHEY, SVGEGT. The CDR3 loop is CASSYSTTEQYF. CDR3 coding DNA: TGTGCCAGCAGTTACTCTACGACCGAGCAGTACTTC.

There are many counts of this clonotype. V usage is TRBV27 and J usage is TRBJ2-1; D is perhaps TRBD1 or TRBD2 (6 bases each). This CDR3 region has 13 residues. CDR1 is MNHEY and CDR2 is SMNVEV in the germline V gene (reference sequence). Trimming stripped 4 bases from V and 7 bases from J, with 11 bases between. CDR3 in DNA: TGTGCCAGCAGTTGGCGGGACACAAATGAGCAGTTCTTC. Its protein is CASSWRDTNEQFF.

The chain is built from TRBV15 and TRBJ2-1; 9 bases map to TRBD2. Per the germline V gene, CDR1 is LNHNV and CDR2 is YYDKDF (reference sequence). The CDR3 is 14 amino acids. The trim removed 4 bases at V and 4 bases at J, leaving 2 bases unmatched. CDR3 protein: CATSIAGGYNEQFF. The CDR3, as DNA: TGTGCCACCAGCATTGCGGGGGGGTACAATGAGCAGTTCTTC.

This clonotype was detected ten times or more. V gene TRBV5-6 combines with J gene TRBJ1-1, with TRBD1 identical over 7 bases. Germline-derived CDR1 and CDR2 are SGHDT and YYEEEE. CDR3 length: 14 residues. Losses at the gene ends were 4 bases for V and 4 bases for J; bases not matched to a gene: 7. CDR3 nucleotides: TGTGCCAGCAGCACAACAGGGGCGGGCACTGAAGCTTTCTTT. Translated, it gives CASSTTGAGTEAFF.

This clonotype was counted a few times. The V call is TRBV2, the J call TRBJ1-2; D is unclear. CDR1 SNHLY and CDR2 FYNNEI come from the germline V gene. The CDR3 runs 13 residues. V lost 3 bases and J lost 2, with 7 bases in between. The CDR3 bases are TGTGCCAGCAGTGATCTGGAAAACTATGGCTACACCTTC. Its protein is CASSDLENYGYTF.

The CDR3 protein is CSVELSGSAYEQYF. CDR3 DNA sequence: TGCAGCGTTGAATTGAGTGGGTCAGCCTACGAGCAGTACTTC. This chain connects TRBV29-1 to TRBJ2-7; no definite D call. CDR1 and CDR2 (germline): SQVTM, ANQGSEA. CDR3 size: 14 residues. Trimming pared 2 bases from V and 2 bases from J, leaving 13 bases between.

The chain carries TRBV7-3 and TRBJ2-7; 10 bases are a match to TRBD2. In germline, CDR1 is SGHTA, CDR2 FQGTGA. The CDR3 contains 15 residues. The V segment lost 3 bases and the J segment 4 bases; nucleotides outside the gene matches: 6. CDR3 DNA sequence: TGTGCCAGCAGCTTCGCGGGACTAGCGTCGTACGAGCAGTACGTC. Protein sequence: CASSFAGLASYEQYV.

As for this clonotype: The junction differs from germline at one of its ends, possibly a read error. This chain links TRBV10-3 with TRBJ1-5; no reliable D call. Germline assignment: CDR1 ENHRY and CDR2 SYGVKD. This CDR3 spans 15 amino acids. The CDR3 reads CVISEKGSNNQPQHF. The CDR3 DNA reads TGTGTCATCAGTGAAAAGGGCAGTAACAATCAGCCCCAGCATTTT.

Note on this clonotype: One end of the junction is discordant with germline, which a read error may explain. The chain combines TRBV4-3 with TRBJ2-3; 7 positions match TRBD1. The CDR3 extends over 15 amino acids. CDR1 and CDR2 (germline): LGHNA, YSLEER. CDR3 region: CAGSQEGQYTDTQYF. In DNA form, the CDR3 reads TGCGCCGGCAGCCAAGAGGGACAGTACACAGATACGCAGTATTTT.

The rearrangement links TRBV29-1 to TRBJ2-5; D not certain. With 0 bases removed from V and 5 bases from J, the gap between germline ends came to 16 bases. Germline-derived CDR1 and CDR2 are SQVTM and ANQGSEA. CDR3 length: 15 amino acids. CDR3 nucleotide sequence: TGCAGCGTTGAAGATGTGTGGGTACATGGGGAGACCCAGTACTTC. Translation gives CSVEDVWVHGETQYF.